Listed below are T cell receptor beta chains from one sample, sequenced in a study of T-cell reconstitution after alpha-beta-depleted transplantation in children. From the PCR reads, TCRdb called clonotypes with MiXCR, one entry per CDR3 protein. The sample shows approximately 70,000 distinct CDR3 sequences, 4% to 5% of them seen only once. The sample was PBMCs, mostly from graft donor cells, taken 180 days after TCRalphabeta/CD19-depleted stem cell transplant. These receptors came from a boy younger than two who had a stem cell transplant for acute myeloid leukemia, so the T cells may come from the graft donor. Both conserved end residues are part of each CDR3. A D gene is named only where the DNA matches it firmly. Size is stated as once, few, many, or a class for an expanded clone.

>TRBJ2-1|few|TRBV5-4|.
CASSLGGKGIYNEQFF
TGTGCCAGCAGCTTAGGCGGTAAAGGAATATACAATGAGCAGTTCTTC
>TRBJ1-5|many|TRBV12-3/TRBV12-4|.
CASSLRYGNQPQHF
TGTGCCAGCAGTTTGCGCTACGGCAATCAGCCCCAGCATTTT
>TRBJ2-2|many|TRBV7-2|.
CASSLETRRELFF
TGTGCCAGCAGCTTAGAGACCCGGAGGGAGCTGTTTTTT
>TRBJ2-3|many|TRBV11-1|.
CASSLSRGVTLPSTDTQYF
TGTGCCAGCAGCTTATCCCGAGGTGTTACTCTGCCTAGCACAGATACGCAGTATTTT
>TRBJ2-7|many|TRBV4-3|.
CASSQDRGYEQYF
TGCGCCAGCAGCCAAGATAGAGGCTACGAGCAGTACTTC
>TRBJ1-3|many|TRBV3-1|.
CASSQARTAGNTIYF
TGTGCCAGCAGCCAAGCGAGGACAGCCGGAAACACCATATATTTT
>TRBJ2-5|many|TRBV25-1|.
CASSEGGGQETQYF
TGTGCCAGCAGTGAAGGAGGGGGTCAAGAGACCCAGTACTTC
>TRBJ2-1|many|TRBV7-9|.
CASKERGLLLNEQFF
TGTGCCAGCAAGGAGAGGGGACTCCTCCTTAATGAGCAGTTCTTC
>TRBJ1-6|many|TRBV7-2|.
CASSLAPQGGPLHF
TGTGCCAGCAGCTTAGCCCCGCAGGGCGGACCCCTCCACTTT
>TRBJ1-1|many|TRBV5-1|TRBD1
CASSTEHRGPEAFF
TGCGCCAGCAGCACAGAACACAGGGGCCCTGAAGCTTTCTTT
>TRBJ2-7|many|TRBV15|.
CATSTGVGYEQYF
TGTGCCACCAGCACAGGGGTCGGCTACGAGCAGTACTTC
>TRBJ1-1|many|TRBV18|.
CASSPGPDTEAFF
TGTGCCAGCTCACCCGGACCGGACACTGAAGCTTTCTTT
>TRBJ2-3|many|TRBV2|TRBD2
CASSFTSGATDTQYF
TGTGCCAGCAGTTTCACTAGCGGGGCAACAGATACGCAGTATTTT
>TRBJ1-6|many|TRBV7-2|.
CASSLAGGPTPLHF
TGTGCCAGCAGCTTAGCCGGGGGACCTACTCCCCTCCACTTT
>TRBJ2-3|many|TRBV12-3/TRBV12-4|TRBD2
CASFPNSLAGGSTDTQYF
TGTGCCAGTTTCCCCAACTCACTAGCGGGGGGTAGCACAGATACGCAGTATTTT
>TRBJ2-3|many|TRBV20-1|.
CSARTIGDTQYF
TGCAGTGCTAGGACCATCGGAGATACGCAGTATTTT
>TRBJ2-2|many|TRBV18|.
CASFTTGNTGELFF
TGTGCCAGCTTCACCACCGGCAACACCGGGGAGCTGTTTTTT
>TRBJ2-2|many|TRBV3-1|TRBD1
CASSRHRGNTGELFF
TGTGCCAGCAGCCGTCACAGGGGGAACACCGGGGAGCTGTTTTTT
>TRBJ1-6|many|TRBV20-1|TRBD1
CSAQTGQGSSPLHF
TGCAGTGCTCAAACGGGACAGGGATCTTCACCCCTCCACTTT
>TRBJ2-4|many|TRBV11-2|.
CASSLGGLLAKNIQYF
TGTGCCAGCAGCTTAGGCGGGCTCCTAGCCAAAAACATTCAGTACTTC
>TRBJ2-5|many|TRBV5-1|.
CASRSGFQETQYF
TGCGCCAGCAGGTCGGGTTTCCAAGAGACCCAGTACTTC
>TRBJ1-5|many|TRBV7-2|.
CASSLEAQDGQPQHF
TGTGCCAGCAGCTTAGAGGCCCAGGATGGTCAGCCCCAGCATTTT
>TRBJ1-1|many|TRBV6-2/TRBV6-3|.
CASSYPPGFNTEAFF
TGTGCCAGCAGTTACCCCCCGGGATTTAACACTGAAGCTTTCTTT
>TRBJ2-7|many|TRBV12-3/TRBV12-4|.
CASSLGWGDYEQYF
TGTGCCAGCAGCCTCGGGTGGGGAGATTACGAGCAGTACTTC
>TRBJ2-3|many|TRBV12-3/TRBV12-4|.
CASSFAGSTDTQYF
TGTGCCAGCAGTTTCGCAGGGTCCACAGATACGCAGTATTTT
>TRBJ1-1|many|TRBV29-1|TRBD1
CSVLRGGGTEAFF
TGCAGCGTTCTCAGGGGGGGGGGCACTGAAGCTTTCTTT
>TRBJ2-7|many|TRBV7-9|.
CASSLGLGTESYEQYF
TGTGCCAGCAGCTTAGGACTCGGGACTGAGTCCTACGAGCAGTACTTC
>TRBJ1-1|many|TRBV5-1|.
CASSLGGGGAEAFF
TGCGCCAGCAGCTTGGGGGGGGGAGGAGCTGAAGCTTTCTTT
>TRBJ2-5|many|TRBV11-2|TRBD2
CASSRLAVGETQYF
TGTGCCAGCAGCCGTCTAGCGGTGGGAGAGACCCAGTACTTC
>TRBJ1-1|many|TRBV20-1|.
CSAPASGFEAFF
TGCAGTGCTCCGGCGTCCGGGTTTGAAGCTTTCTTT
>TRBJ2-5|many|TRBV7-6|.
CASSANVETQYF
TGTGCCAGCAGCGCCAATGTGGAGACCCAGTACTTC
>TRBJ1-5|many|TRBV15|.
CATSRGYSNQPQHF
TGTGCCACCAGCAGAGGTTATAGCAATCAGCCCCAGCATTTT
>TRBJ2-1|many|TRBV5-1|TRBD2
CASSPGTSAVGEQFF
TGCGCCAGCAGCCCCGGGACTAGCGCCGTGGGAGAGCAGTTCTTC
>TRBJ2-3|many|TRBV28|.
CASSLWLGKGTDTQYF
TGTGCCAGCAGTTTATGGCTGGGGAAGGGCACAGATACGCAGTATTTT
>TRBJ2-3|many|TRBV20-1|.
CSAGDGVEVTDTQYF
TGCAGTGCGGGCGATGGGGTAGAGGTCACAGATACGCAGTATTTT